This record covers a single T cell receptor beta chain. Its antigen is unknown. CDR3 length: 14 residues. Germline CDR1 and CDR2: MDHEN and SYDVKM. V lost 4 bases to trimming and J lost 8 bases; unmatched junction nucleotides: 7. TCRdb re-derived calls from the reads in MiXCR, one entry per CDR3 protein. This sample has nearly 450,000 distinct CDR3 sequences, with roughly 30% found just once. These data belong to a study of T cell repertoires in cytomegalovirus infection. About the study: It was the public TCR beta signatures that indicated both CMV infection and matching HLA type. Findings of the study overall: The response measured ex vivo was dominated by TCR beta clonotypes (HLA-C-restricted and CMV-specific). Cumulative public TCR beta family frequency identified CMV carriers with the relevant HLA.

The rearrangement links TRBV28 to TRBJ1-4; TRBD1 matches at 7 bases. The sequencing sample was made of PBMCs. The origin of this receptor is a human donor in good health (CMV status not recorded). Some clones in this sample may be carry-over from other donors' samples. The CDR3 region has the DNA TGTGCCAGCAGTTGGAAGGGGGCTGTGGAAAAACTGTTTTTT. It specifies CASSWKGAVEKLFF. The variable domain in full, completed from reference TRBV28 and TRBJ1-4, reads DVKVTQSSRYLVKRTGEKVFLECVQDMDHENMFWYRQDPGLGLRLIYFSYDVKMKEKGDIPEGYSVSREKKERFSLILESASTNQTSMYLCASSWKGAVEKLFFGSGTQLSVL.